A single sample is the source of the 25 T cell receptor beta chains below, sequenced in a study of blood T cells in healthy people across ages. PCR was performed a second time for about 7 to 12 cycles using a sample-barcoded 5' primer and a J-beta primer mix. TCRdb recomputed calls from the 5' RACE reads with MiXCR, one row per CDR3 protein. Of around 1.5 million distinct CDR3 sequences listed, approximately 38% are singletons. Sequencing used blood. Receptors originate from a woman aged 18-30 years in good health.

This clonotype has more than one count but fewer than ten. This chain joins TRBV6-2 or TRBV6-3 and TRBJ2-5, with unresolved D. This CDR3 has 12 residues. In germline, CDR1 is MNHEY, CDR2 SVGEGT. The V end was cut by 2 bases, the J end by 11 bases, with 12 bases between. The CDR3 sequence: CASSYLSAEQYF. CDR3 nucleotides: TGTGCCAGCAGTTACCTGTCGGCTGAGCAGTACTTC.

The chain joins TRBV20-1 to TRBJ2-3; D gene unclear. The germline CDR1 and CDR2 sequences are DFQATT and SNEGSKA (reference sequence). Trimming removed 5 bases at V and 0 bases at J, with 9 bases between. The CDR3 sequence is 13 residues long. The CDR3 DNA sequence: TGCAGTGCTCCGAGAACTAGCACAGATACGCAGTATTTT. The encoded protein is CSAPRTSTDTQYF.

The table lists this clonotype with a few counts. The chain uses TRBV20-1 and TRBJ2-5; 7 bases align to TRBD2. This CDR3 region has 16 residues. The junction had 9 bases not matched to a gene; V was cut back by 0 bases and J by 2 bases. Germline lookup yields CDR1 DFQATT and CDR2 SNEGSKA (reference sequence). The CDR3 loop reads CSARDRGSGSQETQYF. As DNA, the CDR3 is TGCAGTGCTAGAGATCGGGGTAGCGGGTCTCAAGAGACCCAGTACTTC.

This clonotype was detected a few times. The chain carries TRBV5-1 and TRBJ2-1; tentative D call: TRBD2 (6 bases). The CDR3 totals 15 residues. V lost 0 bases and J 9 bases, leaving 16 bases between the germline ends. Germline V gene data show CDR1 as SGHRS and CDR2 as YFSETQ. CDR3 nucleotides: TGCGCCAGCAGCTTGGCCGCGGTAGCGGCAAGTGAGCAGTTCTTC. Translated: CASSLAAVAASEQFF.

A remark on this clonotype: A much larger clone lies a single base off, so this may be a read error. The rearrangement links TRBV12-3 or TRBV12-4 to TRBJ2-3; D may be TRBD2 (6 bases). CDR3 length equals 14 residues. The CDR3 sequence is CASRLGGAGDTQYF. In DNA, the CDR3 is TGTGCCAGCAGGTTAGGCGGGGCGGGAGATACGCAGTATTTT.

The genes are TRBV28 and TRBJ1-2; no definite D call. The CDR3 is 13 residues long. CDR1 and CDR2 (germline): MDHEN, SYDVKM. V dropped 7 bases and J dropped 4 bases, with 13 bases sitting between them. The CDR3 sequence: CASTPLRLYGYTF. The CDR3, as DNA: TGTGCCAGCACTCCCCTGCGGCTCTATGGCTACACCTTC.

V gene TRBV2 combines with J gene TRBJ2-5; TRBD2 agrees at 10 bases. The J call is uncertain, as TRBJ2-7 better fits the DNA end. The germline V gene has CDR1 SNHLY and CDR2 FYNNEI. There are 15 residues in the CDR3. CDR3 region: CASNLEELAGSEQYF. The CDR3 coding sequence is TGTGCCAGCAATCTAGAGGAACTAGCGGGATCCGAGCAGTACTTC.

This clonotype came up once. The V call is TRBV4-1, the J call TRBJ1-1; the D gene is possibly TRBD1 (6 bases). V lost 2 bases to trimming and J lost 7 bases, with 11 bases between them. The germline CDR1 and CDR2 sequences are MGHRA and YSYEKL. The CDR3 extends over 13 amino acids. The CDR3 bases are TGCGCCAGCAGCCAAAAGGGGGGGGTTGAAGCTTTCTTT. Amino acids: CASSQKGGVEAFF.

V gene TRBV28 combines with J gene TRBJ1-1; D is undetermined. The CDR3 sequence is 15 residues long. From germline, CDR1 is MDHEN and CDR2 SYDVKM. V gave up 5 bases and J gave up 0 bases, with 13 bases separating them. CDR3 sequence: CASSPLGRLNTEAFF. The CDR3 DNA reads TGTGCCAGCAGTCCCCTTGGGCGGTTGAACACTGAAGCTTTCTTT.

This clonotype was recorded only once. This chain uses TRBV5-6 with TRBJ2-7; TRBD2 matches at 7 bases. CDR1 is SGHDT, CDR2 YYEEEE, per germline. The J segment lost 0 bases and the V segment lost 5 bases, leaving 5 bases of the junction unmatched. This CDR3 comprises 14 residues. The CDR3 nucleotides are TGTGCCAGCAGTACTAGCGTAGGCTCCTACGAGCAGTACTTC. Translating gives CASSTSVGSYEQYF.

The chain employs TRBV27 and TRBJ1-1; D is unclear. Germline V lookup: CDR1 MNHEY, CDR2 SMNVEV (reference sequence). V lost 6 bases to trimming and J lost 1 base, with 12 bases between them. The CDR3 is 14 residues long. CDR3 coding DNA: TGTGCCAGCAGCCCGGGCTTAAAGAACACTGAAGCTTTCTTT. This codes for CASSPGLKNTEAFF.

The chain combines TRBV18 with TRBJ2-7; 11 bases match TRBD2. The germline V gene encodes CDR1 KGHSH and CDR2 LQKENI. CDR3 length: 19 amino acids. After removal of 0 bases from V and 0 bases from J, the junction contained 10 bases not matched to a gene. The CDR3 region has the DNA TGTGCCAGCTCACCACCTATGACTAGCGGGGAGGGGAGCTCCTACGAGCAGTACTTC. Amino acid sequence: CASSPPMTSGEGSSYEQYF. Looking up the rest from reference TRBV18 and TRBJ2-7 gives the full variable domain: NAGVMQNPRHLVRRRGQEARLRCSPMKGHSHVYWYRQLPEEGLKFMVYLQKENIIDESGMPKERFSAEFPKEGPSILRIQQVVRGDSAAYFCASSPPMTSGEGSSYEQYFGPGTRLTVT.

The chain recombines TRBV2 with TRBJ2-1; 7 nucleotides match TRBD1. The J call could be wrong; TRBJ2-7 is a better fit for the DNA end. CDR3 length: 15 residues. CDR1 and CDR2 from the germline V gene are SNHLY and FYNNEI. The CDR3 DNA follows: TGTGCCAGCAGTTCGACAGGGAGCTCCTACAATGAGCAGTACTTC. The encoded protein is CASSSTGSSYNEQYF.

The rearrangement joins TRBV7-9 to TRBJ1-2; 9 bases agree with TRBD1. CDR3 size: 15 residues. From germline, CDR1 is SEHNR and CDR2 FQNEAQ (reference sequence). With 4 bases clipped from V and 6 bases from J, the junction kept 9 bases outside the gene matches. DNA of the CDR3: TGTGCCAGCAGCTATTTGCGGACAGGGGCCAATGGCTACACCTTC. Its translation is CASSYLRTGANGYTF.

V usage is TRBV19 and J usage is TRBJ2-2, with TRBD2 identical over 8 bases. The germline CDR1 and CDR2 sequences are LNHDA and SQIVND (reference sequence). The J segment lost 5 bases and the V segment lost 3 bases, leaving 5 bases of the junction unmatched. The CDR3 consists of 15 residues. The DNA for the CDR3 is TGTGCCAGTAGTATGGCGGGAGGAGTTACCGGGGAGCTGTTTTTT. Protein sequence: CASSMAGGVTGELFF.

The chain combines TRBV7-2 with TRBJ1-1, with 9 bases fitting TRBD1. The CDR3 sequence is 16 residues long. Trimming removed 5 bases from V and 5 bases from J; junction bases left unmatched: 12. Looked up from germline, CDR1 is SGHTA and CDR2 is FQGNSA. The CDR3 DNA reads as TGTGCCAGCAGCCTAAAACCTACAGGGGGCAGGACTGAAGCTTTCTTT. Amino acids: CASSLKPTGGRTEAFF.

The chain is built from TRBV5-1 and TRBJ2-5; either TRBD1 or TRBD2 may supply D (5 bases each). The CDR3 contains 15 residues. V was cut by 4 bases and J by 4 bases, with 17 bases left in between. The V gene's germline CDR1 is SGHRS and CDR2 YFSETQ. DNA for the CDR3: TGCGCCAGCAGCCCTGGATCGGGGCTGGGAGAGACCCAGTACTTC. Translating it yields CASSPGSGLGETQYF.

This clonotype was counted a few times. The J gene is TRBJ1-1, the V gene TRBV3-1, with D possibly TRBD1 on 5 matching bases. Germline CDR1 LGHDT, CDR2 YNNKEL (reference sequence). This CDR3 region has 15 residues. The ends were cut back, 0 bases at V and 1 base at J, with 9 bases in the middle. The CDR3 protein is CASSQDWGKNTEAFF. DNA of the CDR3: TGTGCCAGCAGCCAAGATTGGGGGAAGAACACTGAAGCTTTCTTT. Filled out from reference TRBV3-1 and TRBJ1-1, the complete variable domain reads DTAVSQTPKYLVTQMGNDKSIKCEQNLGHDTMYWYKQDSKKFLKIMFSYNNKELIINETVPNRFSPKSPDKAHLNLHINSLELGDSAVYFCASSQDWGKNTEAFFGQGTRLTVV.

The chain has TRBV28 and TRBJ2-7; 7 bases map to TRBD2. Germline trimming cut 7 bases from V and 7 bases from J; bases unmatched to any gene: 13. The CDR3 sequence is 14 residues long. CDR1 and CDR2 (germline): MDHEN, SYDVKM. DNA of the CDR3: TGTGCCAGCACCCCCACCGGGGGGAAAGGAGAGCAGTACTTC. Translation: CASTPTGGKGEQYF. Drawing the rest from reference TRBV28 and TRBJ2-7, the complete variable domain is DVKVTQSSRYLVKRTGEKVFLECVQDMDHENMFWYRQDPGLGLRLIYFSYDVKMKEKGDIPEGYSVSREKKERFSLILESASTNQTSMYLCASTPTGGKGEQYFGPGTRLTVT.

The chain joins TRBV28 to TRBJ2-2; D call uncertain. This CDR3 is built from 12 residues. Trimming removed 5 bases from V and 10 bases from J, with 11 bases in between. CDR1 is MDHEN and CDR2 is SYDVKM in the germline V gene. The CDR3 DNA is TGTGCCAGCAGTCCCGTCCTGGAGGAGCTGTTTTTT. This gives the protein CASSPVLEELFF.

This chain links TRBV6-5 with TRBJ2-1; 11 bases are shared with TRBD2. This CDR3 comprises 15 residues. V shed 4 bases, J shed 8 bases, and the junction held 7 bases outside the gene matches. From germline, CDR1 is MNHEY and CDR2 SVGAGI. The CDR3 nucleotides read TGTGCCAGCAGTTTACTAGCGGGGGTTGAGGATGAGCAGTTCTTC. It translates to CASSLLAGVEDEQFF.

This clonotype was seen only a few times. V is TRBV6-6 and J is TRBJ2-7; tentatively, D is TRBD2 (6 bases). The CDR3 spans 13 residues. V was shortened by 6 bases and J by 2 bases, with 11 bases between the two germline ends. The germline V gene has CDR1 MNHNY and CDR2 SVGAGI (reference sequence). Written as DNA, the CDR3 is TGTGCCAGCAGGGGAGGTTACACCTACGAGCAGTACTTC. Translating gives CASRGGYTYEQYF.

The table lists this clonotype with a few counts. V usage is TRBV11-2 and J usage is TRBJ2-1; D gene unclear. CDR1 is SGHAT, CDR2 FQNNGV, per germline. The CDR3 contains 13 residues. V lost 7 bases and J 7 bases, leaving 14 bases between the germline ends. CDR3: CASTGSAQNEQFF. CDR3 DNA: TGTGCCAGCACGGGCAGCGCTCAAAATGAGCAGTTCTTC.

For the CDR3, the DNA is TGCAGTGCTAGGGAGACTAGCGGGAGAGGAACCGGGGAGCTGTTTTTT. This encodes CSARETSGRGTGELFF. The gene calls are TRBV20-1 and TRBJ2-2; 12 bases match TRBD2. Germline CDR1 DFQATT, CDR2 SNEGSKA (reference sequence). J was trimmed by 5 bases and V by 3 bases; bases with no gene match: 7. The CDR3 is 16 amino acids.

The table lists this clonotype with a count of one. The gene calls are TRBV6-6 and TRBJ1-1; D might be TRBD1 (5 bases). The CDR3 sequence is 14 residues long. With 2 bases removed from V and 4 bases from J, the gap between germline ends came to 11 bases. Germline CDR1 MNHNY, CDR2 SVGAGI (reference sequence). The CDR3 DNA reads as TGTGCCAGCAGTTACCAAGGGGCAGGCACTGAAGCTTTCTTT. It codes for CASSYQGAGTEAFF.